This T cell receptor beta chain was captured in a study of T cells in Graves' hyperthyroidism and ophthalmopathy. V trimming: 5 bases; J trimming: 6 bases; junction bases outside the gene matches: 9. Looked up from germline, CDR1 is WNHNN and CDR2 is SYGVQD (reference sequence). The CDR3 sequence is 15 residues long. Fresh peripheral blood, roughly 9.6 ml, was the source of the PBMCs. Amplification targeted TCR beta CDR3 regions from RNA transcripts. TCR CDR3 underwent first-round RT-PCR with the HTBI primer set. TCRdb re-derived calls from the multiplex PCR reads in MiXCR, one entry per CDR3 protein. The sample lists under 550,000 distinct CDR3 sequences; roughly 15% were seen once. The sample holds many counts of this clonotype.

The receptor comes from a woman aged 18-35 years with Graves' hyperthyroidism. The chain recombines TRBV10-1 with TRBJ2-3; 9 nucleotides match TRBD1. The sample comprised blood. The CDR3 region has the DNA TGCGCCAGCAGTCCGGTACAGGGGGCGCGGGATACGCAGTATTTT. Its translation: CASSPVQGARDTQYF.